Following are 23 T cell receptor beta chains from one sample sequenced in a study of STAT5B mutations in CD4+ large granular lymphocyte leukemia. Using immunoSEQ multiplex PCR, the repertoire was profiled, and TCRdb retains in-frame clones only, with some absent. Of tens of thousands of clones listed, approximately 84% are singletons. Sequences were obtained from CD4+ T cells from blood buffy coats. The receptors stem from a human donor in good health.

In this sample, this clone turned up once. The chain joins TRBV15 to TRBJ1-2, with 7 bases aligning to TRBD1. Trimming removed 5 bases from V and 7 bases from J; junction bases left unmatched: 7. This CDR3 has 13 amino acids. Per the germline V gene, CDR1 is LNHNV and CDR2 is YYDKDF (reference sequence). The CDR3 here is CATSHDRDGGYTF. The DNA of the CDR3 is TGTGCCACCAGCCACGACAGGGATGGTGGCTACACCTTC. Using reference TRBV15 and TRBJ1-2 for the parts outside the CDR3, the full variable domain is DAMVIQNPRYQVTQFGKPVTLSCSQTLNHNVMYWYQQKSSQAPKLLFHYYDKDFNNEADTPDNFQSRRPNTSFCFLDIRSPGLGDTAMYLCATSHDRDGGYTFGSGTRLTVV.

This rearrangement joins TRBV9 to TRBJ2-1; unclear D gene. Germline CDR1 reads SGDLS; CDR2 reads YYNGEE. The CDR3 runs to 13 residues. Trimming stripped 0 bases from V and 5 bases from J, with 6 bases between. CDR3 sequence: CASSVATHNEQFF. As DNA, the CDR3 is TGTGCCAGCAGCGTAGCTACGCACAATGAGCAGTTCTTC.

The chain employs TRBV4-3 and TRBJ2-3; 9 bases are a match to TRBD2. The CDR3 length is 19 residues. V lost 1 base, J lost 4 bases, and 15 bases stayed unmatched. Germline CDR1 LGHNA, CDR2 YSLEER. The CDR3 region is CASSQGRIGGGAEADTQYF. The CDR3, as DNA: TGCGCCAGCAGCCAAGGTCGAATCGGCGGGGGGGCCGAGGCAGATACGCAGTATTTT.

The chain has TRBV5-8 and TRBJ1-5, with D unclear. Germline CDR1 reads SGHTS; CDR2 reads YDEGEE. This CDR3 spans 16 amino acids. The V gene lost 1 base and the J gene lost 0 bases, with 11 bases spanning the gap. The CDR3 bases are TGTGCCAGCAGCTTGATGAGGAGCCTTAGCAATCAGCCCCAGCATTTT. Protein product: CASSLMRSLSNQPQHF.

The gene calls are TRBV5-1 and TRBJ1-2; D not certain. V was cut by 4 bases and J by 4 bases, with 17 bases left in between. This CDR3 is built from 15 residues. Per germline, CDR1 SGHRS and CDR2 YFSETQ. The CDR3, as DNA: TGCGCCAGCAGCCTTGGATCCTCCACGACCTATGGCTACACCTTC. This gives the protein CASSLGSSTTYGYTF.

The chain couples TRBV5-8 to TRBJ1-4; 7 nucleotides line up with TRBD1. Unmatched junction bases numbered 9, after V lost 4 bases and J lost 6 bases. Germline V lookup: CDR1 SGHTS, CDR2 YDEGEE. This CDR3 comprises 15 residues. CDR3 residues: CASSPWTGADEKLFF. DNA for the CDR3: TGTGCCAGCAGCCCTTGGACAGGTGCCGATGAAAAACTGTTTTTT.

The chain carries TRBV30 and TRBJ1-5, with TRBD1 matching 10 bases. Germline V CDR1 and CDR2: GTSNPN, SVGIG (reference sequence). The CDR3 spans 13 residues. The trim removed 4 bases at V and 9 bases at J, leaving 6 bases unmatched. CDR3 DNA sequence: TGTGCCTGGACTGACAGGGGGCATGGGCCCCAGCATTTT. Translation: CAWTDRGHGPQHF.

The rearrangement uses TRBV9 and TRBJ2-3; TRBD2 agrees at 14 bases. The CDR3 covers 19 residues. The germline CDR1 and CDR2 sequences are SGDLS and YYNGEE. The trim removed 4 bases at V and 1 base at J, leaving 11 bases unmatched. Here the CDR3 reads CASSPHPRLAGGRTDTQYF. The CDR3 region has the DNA TGTGCCAGCAGCCCTCATCCGAGACTAGCGGGGGGGCGCACAGATACGCAGTATTTT.

The chain links TRBV5-6 to TRBJ1-4, with no clear D. Trimming pared 4 bases from V and 1 base from J, leaving 14 bases between. The germline V gene encodes CDR1 SGHDT and CDR2 YYEEEE. The CDR3 extends over 16 amino acids. This chain's CDR3 is CASSISNGVTNEKLFF. CDR3 bases: TGTGCCAGCAGCATATCGAACGGAGTAACTAATGAAAAACTGTTTTTT.

The V and J genes are TRBV7-9 and TRBJ1-2; TRBD1 might be the D (5 bases). The CDR3 loop spans 12 amino acids. V lost 4 bases and J 4 bases, leaving 7 bases between the germline ends. CDR1 and CDR2 (germline): SEHNR, FQNEAQ (reference sequence). For the CDR3, the DNA is TGTGCCAGCAGCTCGCAGGGCTATGGCTACACCTTC. Its protein is CASSSQGYGYTF.

J is TRBJ2-3 and V is TRBV4-1; D perhaps matches TRBD1 (6 bases). V was cut by 3 bases and J by 2 bases, with 12 bases left in between. Germline V gene sequence: CDR1 MGHRA, CDR2 YSYEKL. The CDR3 runs 15 residues. The chain's CDR3 is CASSHIQGNTDTQYF. DNA of the CDR3: TGCGCCAGCAGCCATATACAGGGAAACACAGATACGCAGTATTTT.

About this clone: At one end the junction does not follow the germline gene, possibly because of a read error. This chain links TRBV6-1 with TRBJ2-1; 8 bases fit TRBD2. The germline V gene encodes CDR1 MNHNS and CDR2 SASEGT. This CDR3 has 15 residues. CDR3 nucleotides: TGTGCCAGCACTGAAAGCGGGAGTTCCTACAATGAGCAGTTCTTC. As protein: CASTESGSSYNEQFF.

This clone was picked up one time. The V call is TRBV5-1, the J call TRBJ2-5; TRBD2 might be the D (7 bases). The CDR3 has 16 residues. With 0 bases removed from V and 5 bases from J, the gap between germline ends came to 17 bases. Germline V CDR1 and CDR2: SGHRS, YFSETQ. The CDR3 sequence is CASSLESAGASETQYF. DNA for the CDR3: TGCGCCAGCAGCTTGGAATCCGCGGGGGCCTCGGAGACCCAGTACTTC.

This chain connects TRBV19 to TRBJ1-2; D call uncertain. Germline V gene data show CDR1 as LNHDA and CDR2 as SQIVND (reference sequence). This CDR3 has 12 amino acids. V lost 8 bases, J lost 5 bases, and 12 bases lay in between. The CDR3 here is CASRYLRYGYTF. CDR3 DNA: TGTGCCAGTCGTTACCTAAGATATGGCTACACCTTC.

This chain links TRBV14 with TRBJ1-2; D is uncertain. The CDR3 is 13 residues long. Germline-derived CDR1 and CDR2 are SGHDN and FVKESK. V gave up 0 bases and J gave up 5 bases, with 7 bases separating them. CDR3 bases: TGTGCCAGCAGCCAAGATGGTCAGTATGGCTACACCTTC. Residues: CASSQDGQYGYTF.

The rearrangement joins TRBV6-5 to TRBJ1-3, with D unclear. This CDR3 is 15 amino acids long. V was pared by 8 bases and J by 0 bases, with 14 bases between. Germline V lookup: CDR1 MNHEY, CDR2 SVGAGI. The chain's CDR3 is CASGSQAFSGNTIYF. CDR3 DNA sequence: TGTGCCAGCGGGAGTCAAGCCTTCTCTGGAAACACCATATATTTT.

The CDR3 loop reads CASSTDRGASSYEQYF. The CDR3, as DNA: TGTGCCAGCAGCACGGACAGGGGAGCGTCTTCCTACGAGCAGTACTTC. The chain recombines TRBV5-6 with TRBJ2-7; 9 bases match TRBD1. Trimming at V came to 4 bases and at J to 1 base, leaving 9 bases not matched to a gene. In germline, CDR1 is SGHDT, CDR2 YYEEEE. The CDR3 length is 16 residues. Full variable domain (missing parts from reference TRBV5-6 and TRBJ2-7): DAGVTQSPTHLIKTRGQQVTLRCSPKSGHDTVSWYQQALGQGPQFIFQYYEEEERQRGNFPDRFSGHQFPNYSSELNVNALLLGDSALYLCASSTDRGASSYEQYFGPGTRLTVT.

The CDR3 spells CASSLGTGSNQPQHF. The CDR3 nucleotides read TGTGCCAGCAGTTTAGGTACAGGGAGCAATCAGCCCCAGCATTTT. The genes are TRBV27 and TRBJ1-5, with D possibly matching TRBD1 (6 bases). The V gene's germline CDR1 is MNHEY and CDR2 SMNVEV (reference sequence). Trimming took 2 bases from V and 1 from J, leaving 9 bases between them. The CDR3 has 15 amino acids.

The chain combines TRBV4-2 with TRBJ2-7; possibly TRBD1 or TRBD2 for D (5 bases each). Germline loops: CDR1 LGHNA, CDR2 YNFKEQ. The CDR3 consists of 14 residues. The V end lost 4 bases, the J end lost 2 bases, and 12 bases lay between the germline ends. DNA of the CDR3: TGTGCCAGCAGCCCCCGGGGCAGAGCCTACGAGCAGTACTTC. Residues: CASSPRGRAYEQYF.

V is TRBV30 and J is TRBJ1-1, with 7 bases that match TRBD1. The CDR3 extends over 13 amino acids. CDR1 is GTSNPN, CDR2 SVGIG, per germline (reference sequence). Unmatched junction bases numbered 5, after V lost 2 bases and J lost 5 bases. In DNA, the CDR3 is TGTGCCTGGAGTTTGACAGGGTCTACTGAAGCTTTCTTT. Its protein is CAWSLTGSTEAFF.

The CDR3 DNA is TGTGCCAGCAGTCCACAGGGGGGAGAAGGGGAGACCCAGTACTTC. This codes for CASSPQGGEGETQYF. This rearrangement joins TRBV7-3 to TRBJ2-5; 8 bases match TRBD1. V was pared by 6 bases and J by 5 bases, with 11 bases of the junction left unmatched. The CDR3 is made up of 15 amino acids. Germline-derived CDR1 and CDR2 are SGHTA and FQGTGA.

The chain combines TRBV19 with TRBJ1-1, with D possibly TRBD1 on 6 matching bases. The V gene's germline CDR1 is LNHDA and CDR2 SQIVND (reference sequence). V gave up 2 bases and J gave up 10 bases, with 14 bases separating them. The CDR3 loop spans 13 amino acids. The CDR3 is CASSILDRSSAFF. The CDR3 DNA sequence: TGTGCCAGTAGTATACTAGACAGGTCATCAGCTTTCTTT.

The rearrangement joins TRBV30 to TRBJ1-2; 11 bases line up with TRBD1. This CDR3 has 15 residues. The V gene end was trimmed by 5 bases and the J gene end by 8 bases; junction bases not matched to a gene: 13. The germline gives CDR1 GTSNPN, CDR2 SVGIG (reference sequence). In nucleotides, the CDR3 is TGTGCCTGGCAGAAGCCGGGACAGGGGGGAGGGGGCTACACCTTC. Its translation: CAWQKPGQGGGGYTF.